These 17 T cell receptor beta chains originate from one sample sequenced in a study of molecular identifiers for immune sequencing clone quantification. TCRdb called the PCR reads again in MiXCR, with one record for every CDR3 protein. The repertoire includes 300,000 to 350,000 distinct CDR3 sequences, over 20% of them detected once, and 0.7% to 0.9% sits in the top ten. Input material: naive CD8+ T cells from blood, with Jurkat cell RNA spiked in. Subset: FACS-sorted CD8+CD4-CCR7+CD45RA+ naive T cells. These receptors were obtained from a human donor in good health. Some libraries in this study had Jurkat cell RNA spiked in.

This clonotype was detected many times. The rearrangement joins TRBV29-1 to TRBJ2-5, with D perhaps TRBD2 (6 bases). The V and J ends lost 6 bases and 2 bases respectively, with 19 bases between them. The CDR3 is 15 amino acids. Germline loops: CDR1 SQVTM, CDR2 ANQGSEA. The CDR3 loop is CSVGLTGTLQETQYF. The CDR3 DNA reads as TGCAGCGTCGGTTTAACCGGGACTTTACAAGAGACCCAGTACTTC.

At least ten counts were recorded for this clonotype. The CDR3 nucleotides are TGTGCCAGCAGCTTAGAAGTCACAGGACTCTACGAGCAGTACTTC. This codes for CASSLEVTGLYEQYF. V gene TRBV7-8 combines with J gene TRBJ2-7, with D perhaps TRBD1 or TRBD2 (5 bases each). Germline assignment: CDR1 SGHVS and CDR2 FQNEAQ. V was trimmed by 1 base and J by 3 bases, leaving 13 bases between them. CDR3 length equals 15 residues.

In this sample, this clonotype turned up many times. V is TRBV29-1 and J is TRBJ2-7; 7 bases fit TRBD1. Germline trimming cut 6 bases from V and 2 bases from J; bases unmatched to any gene: 10. The CDR3 is made up of 14 amino acids. Per the germline V gene, CDR1 is SQVTM and CDR2 is ANQGSEA. The CDR3 DNA follows: TGCAGCGTACCTTCCCAGGGGGACGCCTACGAGCAGTACTTC. Protein: CSVPSQGDAYEQYF.

Regarding this clonotype: The junction and the germline gene differ at one end; a read error may be behind it. The chain combines TRBV5-3 with TRBJ2-3; maybe TRBD2 (6 bases). TRBV5-3 is recorded as an ORF, its role being uncertain. This CDR3 contains 13 residues. CDR3 coding DNA: TGTGCCAGCAGCTTCGGGAGCGCAGATACGCAGTATTTT. This sequence encodes CASSFGSADTQYF.

The chain is built from TRBV7-9 and TRBJ2-5; D uncertain. Trimming took off 2 bases at V and 3 bases at J, with 10 bases between the two ends. Germline lookup yields CDR1 SEHNR and CDR2 FQNEAQ (reference sequence). The length of the CDR3 is 14 residues. CDR3: CASSLLGGEETQYF. In DNA form, the CDR3 reads TGTGCCAGCAGCTTATTAGGTGGGGAAGAGACCCAGTACTTC.

The sample holds many counts of this clonotype. The J gene is TRBJ2-1, the V gene TRBV9; weak D call: TRBD2 (6 bases). V dropped 1 base and J dropped 4 bases, with 12 bases sitting between them. CDR3 length equals 15 residues. Germline values: CDR1 SGDLS, CDR2 YYNGEE. CDR3 region: CASSVNGLPYNEQFF. The DNA of the CDR3 is TGTGCCAGCAGCGTAAATGGACTACCGTACAATGAGCAGTTCTTC.

To note about this clonotype: Being one base from a much bigger clone, this may be a read error. The genes are TRBV18 and TRBJ2-7, with TRBD1 as a possible D gene (6 bases). With 0 bases removed from V and 2 bases from J, the gap between germline ends came to 11 bases. There are 15 residues in the CDR3. Germline V gene data show CDR1 as KGHSH and CDR2 as LQKENI. CDR3 sequence reads: CASSPPNAGAYEQYF. The CDR3 DNA reads TGTGCCAGCTCACCACCGAACGCAGGGGCCTACGAGCAGTACTTC.

This clonotype was observed many times. The V and J genes are TRBV9 and TRBJ2-3; D uncertain. This CDR3 region has 14 residues. CDR1 is SGDLS and CDR2 is YYNGEE in the germline V gene. V was pared by 4 bases and J by 0 bases, with 9 bases between. CDR3 sequence: CASSPVRSTDTQYF. CDR3 DNA sequence: TGTGCCAGCAGCCCCGTACGTAGCACAGATACGCAGTATTTT.

This clonotype was counted ten times or more. The V call is TRBV20-1, the J call TRBJ2-5; D possibly matches TRBD1 or TRBD2 (5 bases each). The CDR3 contains 12 residues. Germline V CDR1 and CDR2: DFQATT, SNEGSKA (reference sequence). V shed 7 bases and J shed 2 bases, with 11 bases lying between them. CDR3 DNA: TGCAGTGTGAGTTGGGGGCAAGAGACCCAGTACTTC. This translates into CSVSWGQETQYF.

This clonotype occurred many times. This sequence joins TRBV29-1 and TRBJ2-1; 7 bases map to TRBD2. The CDR3 sequence is 15 residues long. Trimming at V came to 7 bases and at J to 10 bases, leaving 19 bases not matched to a gene. Germline V CDR1 and CDR2: SQVTM, ANQGSEA. CDR3 sequence reads: CSASTGLAEYGEQFF. CDR3 nucleotide sequence: TGCAGCGCATCAACTGGGCTAGCGGAATACGGGGAGCAGTTCTTC.

This clonotype was counted many times. V and J are TRBV3-1 and TRBJ2-7; D remains unclear. The ends were cut back, 0 bases at V and 2 bases at J, with 5 bases in the middle. This CDR3 has 13 amino acids. The germline V gene encodes CDR1 LGHDT and CDR2 YNNKEL (reference sequence). The CDR3 loop reads CASSQDPTYEQYF. DNA for the CDR3: TGTGCCAGCAGCCAAGATCCGACCTACGAGCAGTACTTC.

This clonotype was recorded at least ten times. The chain is built from TRBV6-2 or TRBV6-3 and TRBJ1-5, with unresolved D. The CDR3 consists of 14 residues. Germline assignment: CDR1 MNHEY and CDR2 SVGEGT. Trimming pared 2 bases from V and 8 bases from J, leaving 13 bases between. The CDR3 coding sequence is TGTGCCAGCAGTTACGGCCCCTCAGAGGAGCCCCAGCATTTT. This gives the protein CASSYGPSEEPQHF.

This clonotype appeared many times. This rearrangement joins TRBV12-3 or TRBV12-4 to TRBJ2-3; D not resolved. Deletions cut 3 bases from V and 2 bases from J, with 12 bases between. This CDR3 comprises 15 residues. Written as DNA, the CDR3 is TGTGCCAGCAGTTTCAGCAGCCAAAACACAGATACGCAGTATTTT. Amino acid sequence: CASSFSSQNTDTQYF.

To note about this clonotype: A single base separates this from a much larger clone, so it may be a read error. The gene calls are TRBV6-5 and TRBJ1-5; D perhaps matches TRBD1 (6 bases). The length of the CDR3 is 17 residues. Germline V CDR1 and CDR2: MNHEY, SVGAGI. CDR3 bases: TGTGGCGGAATATATCAGGGTCAGGGGATGAGCAATCAGCCCCAGCATTTT. It is translated as CGGIYQGQGMSNQPQHF.

This clonotype was observed a few times. J is TRBJ2-3 and V is TRBV7-2, with 8 bases identical to TRBD2. The CDR3 runs to 17 residues. The germline V gene encodes CDR1 SGHTA and CDR2 FQGNSA. With 5 bases clipped from V and 0 bases from J, the junction kept 10 bases outside the gene matches. DNA for the CDR3: TGTGCCAGCAGCCCTTTCGGGGGGGGGTCTAGCACAGATACGCAGTATTTT. It codes for CASSPFGGGSSTDTQYF.

This clonotype appeared many times. The chain couples TRBV20-1 to TRBJ2-7; D is undetermined. This CDR3 has 13 amino acids. Germline V gives CDR1 DFQATT, CDR2 SNEGSKA (reference sequence). V lost 6 bases and J 4 bases, leaving 16 bases between the germline ends. Here the CDR3 reads CSAEALFSYEQYF. Here the CDR3 DNA reads TGCAGTGCCGAGGCACTTTTTTCTTACGAGCAGTACTTC.

This clonotype was seen many times. This sequence joins TRBV5-1 and TRBJ2-7; either TRBD1 or TRBD2 may fit D (5 bases each). Germline V lookup: CDR1 SGHRS, CDR2 YFSETQ. There are 15 residues in the CDR3. V shed 1 base and J shed 2 bases, with 13 bases lying between them. CDR3 bases: TGCGCCAGCAGCTTGCAGGGACCGAATACCTACGAGCAGTACTTC. Amino acids: CASSLQGPNTYEQYF.